Listed below are T cell receptor beta chains from one sample, sequenced in a study of T cells in localized non-small cell lung cancer. Profiled with immunoSEQ multiplex PCR; TCRdb holds only in-frame clones, not every one. The sample consists of 70,000 to 100,000 clones, over 75% of them appearing once. Material: peripheral blood, obtained before any cancer treatment. These receptors were obtained from an older female donor with stage I lung adenocarcinoma. Both conserved end residues are part of each CDR3. The D gene is left open where the match is weak. Clone size is shown for a subset of rows, as once, few, many or a class of expanded clone.

d_gene: TRBD1; abundance: NA; j_gene: TRBJ2-5; v_gene: TRBV19; CDR3aa: CASSVTGGETQYF; CDR3nt: TGTGCCAGTAGTGTGACAGGGGGCGAGACCCAGTACTTC
d_gene: NA; abundance: NA; j_gene: TRBJ1-1; v_gene: TRBV6-5; CDR3aa: CASRRAEAFF; CDR3nt: TGTGCCAGCAGGAGAGCTGAAGCTTTCTTT
d_gene: NA; abundance: NA; j_gene: TRBJ1-3; v_gene: TRBV6-5; CDR3aa: CAGGQSGTIYF; CDR3nt: TGTGCCGGGGGACAATCTGGCACCATATATTTT
d_gene: TRBD2; abundance: NA; j_gene: TRBJ2-3; v_gene: TRBV19; CDR3aa: CASSPEGLASTDTQYF; CDR3nt: TGTGCCAGTAGTCCCGAGGGACTAGCTAGCACAGATACGCAGTATTTT
d_gene: TRBD1; abundance: NA; j_gene: TRBJ2-2; v_gene: TRBV19; CDR3aa: CATYSLPGQGNTGELFF; CDR3nt: TGTGCCACCTATTCCCTACCGGGACAGGGGAACACCGGGGAGCTGTTTTTT
d_gene: TRBD1; abundance: NA; j_gene: TRBJ1-4; v_gene: TRBV7-8; CDR3aa: CASSFPPGQGKEKLFF; CDR3nt: TGTGCCAGCAGCTTCCCCCCGGGACAGGGGAAAGAAAAACTGTTTTTT
d_gene: NA; abundance: NA; j_gene: TRBJ1-4; v_gene: TRBV10-3; CDR3aa: CAISPGLSGKLFF; CDR3nt: TGTGCCATCAGTCCAGGGTTGTCGGGAAAACTGTTTTTT
d_gene: TRBD1; abundance: once; j_gene: TRBJ1-6; v_gene: TRBV7-2; CDR3aa: CASSLVTGGRSPLHF; CDR3nt: TGTGCCAGCAGCTTAGTGACAGGGGGTCGGTCACCCCTCCACTTT
d_gene: NA; abundance: NA; j_gene: TRBJ2-3; v_gene: TRBV7-2; CDR3aa: CASSSPNTDTQYF; CDR3nt: TGTGCCAGCAGCTCGCCTAACACAGATACGCAGTATTTT
d_gene: NA; abundance: NA; j_gene: TRBJ2-7; v_gene: TRBV28; CDR3aa: CASSLSQGSYEQYF; CDR3nt: TGTGCCAGCAGTTTATCCCAGGGTTCCTACGAGCAGTACTTC
d_gene: NA; abundance: NA; j_gene: TRBJ1-1; v_gene: TRBV30; CDR3aa: CAWSRRETEAFF; CDR3nt: TGTGCCTGGAGTAGGCGGGAAACTGAAGCTTTCTTT
d_gene: NA; abundance: NA; j_gene: TRBJ2-6; v_gene: TRBV2; CDR3aa: CASSEGEVPGANVLTF; CDR3nt: TGTGCCAGCAGTGAAGGGGAGGTTCCTGGGGCCAACGTCCTGACTTTC
d_gene: NA; abundance: NA; j_gene: TRBJ2-5; v_gene: TRBV7-2; CDR3aa: CASSYGDYQETQYF; CDR3nt: TGTGCCAGCAGCTACGGGGACTACCAAGAGACCCAGTACTTC
d_gene: NA; abundance: NA; j_gene: TRBJ2-2; v_gene: TRBV11-3; CDR3aa: CASSFRNTGELFF; CDR3nt: TGTGCCAGCAGCTTCCGGAACACCGGGGAGCTGTTTTTT
d_gene: TRBD1; abundance: NA; j_gene: TRBJ2-7; v_gene: TRBV28; CDR3aa: CASVRDRGSYEQYF; CDR3nt: TGTGCCAGCGTACGGGACAGGGGCTCCTACGAGCAGTACTTC
d_gene: TRBD1; abundance: NA; j_gene: TRBJ2-7; v_gene: TRBV9; CDR3aa: CASSVDGDRGTEQYF; CDR3nt: TGTGCCAGCAGCGTAGACGGGGACAGGGGTACCGAGCAGTACTTC
d_gene: TRBD2; abundance: NA; j_gene: TRBJ2-3; v_gene: TRBV11-2; CDR3aa: CASSFSGASTDTQYF; CDR3nt: TGTGCCAGCAGCTTCAGCGGGGCTAGCACAGATACGCAGTATTTT
d_gene: NA; abundance: NA; j_gene: TRBJ2-7; v_gene: TRBV9; CDR3aa: CASSVRASYEQYF; CDR3nt: TGTGCCAGCAGCGTCAGGGCTTCCTACGAGCAGTACTTC
d_gene: TRBD2; abundance: once; j_gene: TRBJ2-3; v_gene: TRBV9; CDR3aa: CASSVSGLAGTTDTQYF; CDR3nt: TGTGCCAGCAGCGTCTCGGGGCTAGCGGGGACCACAGATACGCAGTATTTT
d_gene: NA; abundance: few; j_gene: TRBJ1-5; v_gene: TRBV16; CDR3aa: CASSLNPGDQPQHF; CDR3nt: TGTGCCAGCAGCCTAAATCCTGGCGATCAGCCCCAGCATTTT
d_gene: NA; abundance: once; j_gene: TRBJ1-4; v_gene: TRBV28; CDR3aa: CASSLGGEKLFF; CDR3nt: TGTGCCAGCAGTCTCGGGGGGGAAAAACTGTTTTTT
d_gene: NA; abundance: NA; j_gene: TRBJ1-6; v_gene: TRBV25-1; CDR3aa: CASSEFGGLTAPLHF; CDR3nt: TGTGCCAGCAGTGAGTTCGGGGGCCTAACGGCACCCCTCCACTTT